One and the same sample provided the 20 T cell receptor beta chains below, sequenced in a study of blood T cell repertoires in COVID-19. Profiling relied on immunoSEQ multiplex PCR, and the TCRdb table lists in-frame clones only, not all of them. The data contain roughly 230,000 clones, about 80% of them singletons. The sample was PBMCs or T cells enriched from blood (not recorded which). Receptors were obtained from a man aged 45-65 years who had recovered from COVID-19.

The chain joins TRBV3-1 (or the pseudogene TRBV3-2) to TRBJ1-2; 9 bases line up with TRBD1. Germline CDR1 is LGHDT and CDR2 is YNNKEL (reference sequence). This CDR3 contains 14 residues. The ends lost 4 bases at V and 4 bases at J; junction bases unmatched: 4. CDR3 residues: CASSRGTGSYGYTF. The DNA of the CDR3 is TGTGCCAGCAGCCGAGGGACAGGGAGCTATGGCTACACCTTC.

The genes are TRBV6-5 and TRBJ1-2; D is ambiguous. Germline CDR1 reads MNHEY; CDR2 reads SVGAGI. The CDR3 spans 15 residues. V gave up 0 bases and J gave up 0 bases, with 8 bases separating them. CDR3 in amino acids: CASSYSLGPNYGYTF. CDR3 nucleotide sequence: TGTGCCAGCAGTTACTCCCTCGGTCCTAACTATGGCTACACCTTC.

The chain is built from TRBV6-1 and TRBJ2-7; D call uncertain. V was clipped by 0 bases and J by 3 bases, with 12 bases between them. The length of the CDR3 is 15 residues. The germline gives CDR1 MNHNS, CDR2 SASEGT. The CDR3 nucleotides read TGTGCCAGCAGTGAAGCGCACAGACCCCTCTACGAGCAGTACTTC. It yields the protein CASSEAHRPLYEQYF.

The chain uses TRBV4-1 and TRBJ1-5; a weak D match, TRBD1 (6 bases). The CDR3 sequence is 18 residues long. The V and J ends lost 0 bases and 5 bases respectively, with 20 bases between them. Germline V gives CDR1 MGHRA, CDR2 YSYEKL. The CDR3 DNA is TGCGCCAGCAGCCAAGAGTCAGGGGCCCCTACACCTTATCAGCCCCAGCATTTT. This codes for CASSQESGAPTPYQPQHF.

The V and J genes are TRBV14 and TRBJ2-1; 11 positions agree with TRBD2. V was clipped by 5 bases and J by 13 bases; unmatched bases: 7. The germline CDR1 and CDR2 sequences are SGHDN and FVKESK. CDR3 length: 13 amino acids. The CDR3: CASSFPGTSGQFF. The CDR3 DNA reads TGTGCCAGCAGCTTCCCCGGGACTAGCGGCCAGTTCTTC.

The CDR3 DNA reads TGTGCCAGCAGCCAAGAGACAGGGGGCGTCGGTGGCTACACCTTC. It encodes CASSQETGGVGGYTF. The chain uses TRBV4-2 and TRBJ1-2, with 10 positions matching TRBD1. V gave up 0 bases and J gave up 7 bases; unmatched junction bases: 5. This CDR3 contains 15 residues. From germline, CDR1 is LGHNA and CDR2 YNFKEQ.

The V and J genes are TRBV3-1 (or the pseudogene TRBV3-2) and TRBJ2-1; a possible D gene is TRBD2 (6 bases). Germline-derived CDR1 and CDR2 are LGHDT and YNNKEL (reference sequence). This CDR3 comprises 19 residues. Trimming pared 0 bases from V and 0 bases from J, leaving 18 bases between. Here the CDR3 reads CASSQDNWMDGGSYNEQFF. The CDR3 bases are TGTGCCAGCAGCCAAGATAATTGGATGGACGGGGGCTCCTACAATGAGCAGTTCTTC.

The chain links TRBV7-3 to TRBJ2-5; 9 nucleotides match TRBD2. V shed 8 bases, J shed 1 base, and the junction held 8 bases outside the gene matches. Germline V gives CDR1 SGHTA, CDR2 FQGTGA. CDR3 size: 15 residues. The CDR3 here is CASGKAGGSQETQYF. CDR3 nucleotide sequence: TGTGCCAGCGGAAAAGCGGGGGGCAGCCAAGAGACCCAGTACTTC.

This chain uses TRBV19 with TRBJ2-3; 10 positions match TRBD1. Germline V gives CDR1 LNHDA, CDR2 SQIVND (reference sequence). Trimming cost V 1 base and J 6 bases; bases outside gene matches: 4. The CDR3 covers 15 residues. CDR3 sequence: CASSIGDRGRDTQYF. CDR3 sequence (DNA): TGTGCCAGTAGTATAGGGGACAGGGGTCGGGATACGCAGTATTTT.

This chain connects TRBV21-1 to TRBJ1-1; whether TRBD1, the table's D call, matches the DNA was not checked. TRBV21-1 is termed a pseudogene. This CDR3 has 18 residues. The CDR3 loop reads CATTHWGHILSGYTEAFF. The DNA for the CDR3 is TGTGCCACCACTCACTGGGGACACATTCTTTCAGGGTACACTGAAGCTTTCTTT.

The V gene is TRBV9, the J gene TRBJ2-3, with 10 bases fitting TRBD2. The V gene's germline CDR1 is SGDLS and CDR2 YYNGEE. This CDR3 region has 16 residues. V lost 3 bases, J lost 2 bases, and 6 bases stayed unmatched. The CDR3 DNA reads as TGTGCCAGCAGCGCAACAGCGGGAGGGAACACAGATACGCAGTATTTT. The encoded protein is CASSATAGGNTDTQYF.

CDR3 nucleotide sequence: TGTGCCAGCAATCCACAGGGGGGCACTGAAGCTTTCTTT. Amino acid sequence: CASNPQGGTEAFF. The chain joins TRBV6-5 to TRBJ1-1; 8 nucleotides align to TRBD1. J was trimmed by 4 bases and V by 7 bases; bases with no gene match: 5. Looked up from germline, CDR1 is MNHEY and CDR2 is SVGAGI. CDR3 size: 13 residues.

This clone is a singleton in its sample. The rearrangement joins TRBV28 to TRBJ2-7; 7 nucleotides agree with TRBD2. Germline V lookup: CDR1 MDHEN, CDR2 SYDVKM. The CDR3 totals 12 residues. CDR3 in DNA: TGTGGGACCGGGGCGGGAGTCTACGAGCAGTACTTC. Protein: CGTGAGVYEQYF.

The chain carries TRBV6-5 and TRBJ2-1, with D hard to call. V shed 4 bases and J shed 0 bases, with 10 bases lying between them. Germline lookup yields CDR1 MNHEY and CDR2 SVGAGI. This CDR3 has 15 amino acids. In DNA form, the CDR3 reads TGTGCCAGCAGTTTCGGAGACGGCTCCTACAATGAGCAGTTCTTC. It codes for CASSFGDGSYNEQFF.

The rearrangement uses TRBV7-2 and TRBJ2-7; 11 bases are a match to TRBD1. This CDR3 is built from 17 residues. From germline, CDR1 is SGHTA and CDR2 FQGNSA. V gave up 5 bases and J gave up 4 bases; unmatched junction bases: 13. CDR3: CASSPRDRGVSGYEQYF. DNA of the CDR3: TGTGCCAGCAGCCCCCGGGACAGGGGGGTTTCGGGTTACGAGCAGTACTTC.

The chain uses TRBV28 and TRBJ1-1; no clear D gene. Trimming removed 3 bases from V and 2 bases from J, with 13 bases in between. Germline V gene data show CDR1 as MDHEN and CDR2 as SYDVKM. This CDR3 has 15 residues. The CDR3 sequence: CASSLVGEGNTEAFF. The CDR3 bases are TGTGCCAGCAGTTTGGTAGGAGAGGGAAACACTGAAGCTTTCTTT.

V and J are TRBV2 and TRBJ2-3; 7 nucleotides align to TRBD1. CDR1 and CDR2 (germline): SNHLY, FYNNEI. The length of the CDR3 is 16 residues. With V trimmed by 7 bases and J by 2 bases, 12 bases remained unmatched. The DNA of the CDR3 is TGTGCCAGCACCTCAAGGGACAGAATAACCACAGATACGCAGTATTTT. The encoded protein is CASTSRDRITTDTQYF.

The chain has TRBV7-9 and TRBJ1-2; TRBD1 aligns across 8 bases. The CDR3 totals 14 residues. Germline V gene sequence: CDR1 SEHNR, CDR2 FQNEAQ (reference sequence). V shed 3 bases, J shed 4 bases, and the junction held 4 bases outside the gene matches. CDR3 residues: CASSLVGTGYGYTF. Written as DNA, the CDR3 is TGTGCCAGCAGCTTGGTGGGGACAGGCTATGGCTACACCTTC.

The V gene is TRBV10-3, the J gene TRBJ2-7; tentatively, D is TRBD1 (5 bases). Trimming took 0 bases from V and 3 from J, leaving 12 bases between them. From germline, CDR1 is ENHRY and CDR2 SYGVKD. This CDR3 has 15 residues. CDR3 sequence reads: CAISESRGNVYEQYF. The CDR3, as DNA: TGTGCCATCAGTGAGTCAAGGGGTAATGTCTACGAGCAGTACTTC.

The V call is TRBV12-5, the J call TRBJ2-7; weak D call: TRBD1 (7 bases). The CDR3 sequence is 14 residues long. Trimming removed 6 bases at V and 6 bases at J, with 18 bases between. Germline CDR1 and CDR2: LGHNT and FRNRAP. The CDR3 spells CASGLGQEGSEQYF. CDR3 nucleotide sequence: TGTGCTAGTGGCCTAGGACAGGAGGGAAGCGAGCAGTACTTC.